This TCR beta chain was recovered during a study of shared clonotypes between healthy human individuals. The authors loaded about 200 ng DNA, about 30,000 T cell genomes, into sorted-subset replicate PCRs. The assay was immunoSEQ multiplex PCR, and TCRdb's table has in-frame clones only and misses some. The sample has about 2 million clones, roughly 95% seen once. Specimen: naive CD4+ T cells sorted from blood. Sample subset: CD45RA+ positively selected. The clonotype originates from a man between 18 and 29 years old in good health.

CDR3 in amino acids: CASSFGLAGVTGELFF. Written as DNA, the CDR3 is TGTGCCAGCAGTTTTGGGCTAGCGGGGGTAACCGGGGAGCTGTTTTTT. The chain uses TRBV28 and TRBJ2-2; 10 bases match TRBD2. Germline V gives CDR1 MDHEN, CDR2 SYDVKM. The CDR3 spans 16 residues. With 3 bases clipped from V and 5 bases from J, the junction kept 6 bases outside the gene matches.